This TCR beta chain came from a study of blood T cell repertoires in COVID-19. Generated by immunoSEQ multiplex PCR, the TCRdb table keeps only in-frame clones and is missing some. Of tens of thousands of clones listed, more than 60% were seen once; the top ten hold roughly 53%. Germline V lookup: CDR1 SNHLY, CDR2 FYNNEI. V shed 5 bases and J 9 bases; nucleotides not matched to a gene: 10. The CDR3 sequence is 15 residues long. The source is a human donor in a cohort sampled during active COVID-19. Sequencing was done on a sample of peripheral blood. The rearrangement joins TRBV2 to TRBJ2-1; TRBD2 agrees at 10 bases. For the CDR3, the DNA is TGTGCCAGCAGTCGGCCTAGCGGGAGCTTTATTGAGCAGTTCTTC. It specifies CASSRPSGSFIEQFF.